These T cell receptor beta chains were read from a single sample in a study of T cell repertoires in ileal Crohn's disease. Data came from immunoSEQ multiplex PCR; TCRdb stores just in-frame clones and leaves some out. This sample has over 7,500 clones, with 76% found just once. Sample: ileal tissue. The source is an adult with Crohn's disease. Each CDR3 is given with its conserved first and last residue.

TRBV5-1	TRBJ1-3	CASSLEGARSGNTIYF
TRBV7-9	TRBJ2-5	CASSRDSQETQYF
TRBV28	TRBJ2-1	CASRLPAGQDNEQFF
TRBV7-2	TRBJ1-2	CASSSSTGGHYGYTF
TRBV4-3	TRBJ1-3	CASSQVYRDRGFSYGNTIYF
TRBV5-1	TRBJ2-1	CASSLVGSREGLGEQFF
TRBV28	TRBJ1-2	CASSPQGIYGYTF
TRBV5-8	TRBJ1-2	CASSLGRNYGYTF
TRBV9	TRBJ2-1	CASSVEEGSYNEQFF
TRBV11-2	TRBJ2-7	CASSQTALSYEQYF
TRBV5-4	TRBJ1-4	CASSLGRRTGNEKLFF
TRBV4-1	TRBJ1-6	CASSQGDSFNSPPHF
TRBV19	TRBJ1-4	CASTIGVGEKLFF
TRBV7-2	TRBJ1-4	CASSPGTVNEKLFF
TRBV28	TRBJ1-3	CASSPTRDSSGNTIYF
TRBV6-5	TRBJ2-7	CASSYRRTGVAEQYF
TRBV29-1	TRBJ2-2	CSVELPNTGELFF
TRBV2	TRBJ2-5	CASTLASGSRETQYF
TRBV2	TRBJ1-4	CASTRDSSGKLFF
TRBV30	TRBJ1-6	CAWSLGVLKPLHF
TRBV28	TRBJ1-2	CASSPPGQGKYGYTF
TRBV29-1	TRBJ2-7	CSVVDRGVSYEQYF
TRBV5-8	TRBJ1-6	CASSFQPRSPLHF
TRBV5-1	TRBJ2-7	CASSFVGDSSYEQYF
TRBV6-1	TRBJ2-7	CASSEAGLAGSYEQYF
TRBV28	TRBJ1-4	CASWGTGKEKLFF
TRBV28	TRBJ2-1	CASKSSYEQFF
TRBV2	TRBJ2-1	CASIRRDRSYNEQFF
TRBV18	TRBJ1-5	CASSPPGYYSNQPQHF
TRBV10-3	TRBJ2-7	CAISERLTAYEQYF
TRBV27	TRBJ1-6	CASSFQNSPLHF
TRBV6-1	TRBJ1-5	CASSEDRPNQPQHF
TRBV18	TRBJ1-2	CASSKTRQNIGYTF
TRBV5-6	TRBJ1-6	CASSLERGRSPLHF
TRBV6-6	TRBJ2-5	CASSPRFQRETQYF
TRBV28	TRBJ1-1	CARSRVRRAAFF
TRBV6-6	TRBJ2-3	CASSYLGGGPDTQYF
TRBV7-9	TRBJ1-2	CASSLAGGREGYTF
TRBV4-2	TRBJ2-5	CASSPRDSEETQYF
TRBV7-2	TRBJ1-1	CASTKDSLNTEAFF